Sequencing of this TCR beta chain was carried out in a study of beta chain features in type 1 diabetes. Notes on the study in general: Across all four CD4+ subsets, people with type 1 diabetes showed modestly shorter TCRB CDR3s. Among patients, naive, central memory and Treg TCRB repertoires appeared more similar than among healthy donors.

Germline CDR1 is ENHRY and CDR2 is SYGVKD. The CDR3 spans 14 residues. V gave up 10 bases and J gave up 9 bases, with 22 bases separating them. This clone was counted between two and nine times. No antigen is known for it. The isolated RNA, all of it, was reverse transcribed, so expressed TCRB transcripts were what got sequenced. Profiling relied on immunoSEQ multiplex PCR, and the TCRdb table lists in-frame clones only, not all of them. The profile shows hundreds of thousands of clones, roughly an eighth of them singletons. A CD45RO/CCR7/CD25/CD127/CD95/CD27 panel sorted naive, central memory, regulatory and stem cell-like memory CD4+ cells.

Sequencing input: naive CD4+ T cells from blood. The TCR originated in a man aged 18 to 30 with type 1 diabetes. The rearrangement links TRBV10-3 to TRBJ1-5; TRBD1 might be the D (5 bases). CDR3 region: CATRGGGEIRPQHF. The CDR3 nucleotides are TGTGCCACCCGGGGCGGCGGTGAAATCAGGCCCCAGCATTTT.